One and the same sample provided the 9 T cell receptor beta chains below, sequenced in a study of a mutant IDH1 vaccine in newly diagnosed glioma. No antigens are known for them. Using immunoSEQ multiplex PCR, the repertoire was profiled, and TCRdb retains in-frame clones only, with some absent. The data contain 45,000 or so clones, around 81% of them singletons. Time point specified: week 35, safety follow-up. A 20-mer mutant IDH1 peptide at 300 ug was injected subcutaneously with topical imiquimod. The material was PBMCs, obtained from a glioma patient whose treatment included an IDH1 peptide vaccine. These receptors were taken from a woman aged 40 to 50 with glioma. Some clones in this sample may be carry-over from other donors' samples.

J is TRBJ2-2 and V is TRBV28; possible D gene TRBD2, 6 bases. This CDR3 has 13 residues. Germline assignment: CDR1 MDHEN and CDR2 SYDVKM. Trimming stripped 8 bases from V and 6 bases from J, with 13 bases between. The CDR3 nucleotides are TGTGCCAGCCGGGTCGGGAGAGCCGGGGAGCTGTTTTTT. Encoded protein: CASRVGRAGELFF.

This chain joins TRBV7-2 and TRBJ2-7; no reliable D call. The CDR3 has 15 amino acids. Germline V gives CDR1 SGHTA, CDR2 FQGNSA. The V end lost 2 bases, the J end lost 0 bases, and 11 bases lay between the germline ends. The CDR3 DNA reads as TGTGCCAGCAGCTTAAGCAAGTACAGCTCCTACGAGCAGTACTTC. Its protein is CASSLSKYSSYEQYF.

This clone was seen more than once but under ten times. The chain is built from TRBV28 and TRBJ1-4, with no clear D. The CDR3 has 13 residues. Trimming shortened V by 4 bases and J by 5 bases, and 8 bases separated the two germline ends. CDR1 is MDHEN, CDR2 SYDVKM, per germline. The CDR3 region has the DNA TGTGCCAGCAGTTCTGTGAGGAATGAAAAACTGTTTTTT. Translating gives CASSSVRNEKLFF.

A note on this clone: The junction does not match germline at one end; this may be a read error. V usage is TRBV5-8 and J usage is TRBJ2-5; D perhaps matches TRBD1 (5 bases). Per the germline V gene, CDR1 is SGHTS and CDR2 is YDEGEE. The CDR3 has 14 amino acids. CDR3 amino acids: CAGSLIPQGSTQYF. The CDR3 nucleotides read TGTGCCGGCAGCTTGATCCCCCAGGGATCGACCCAGTACTTC.

The rearrangement joins TRBV9 to TRBJ2-2, with D tentatively TRBD2 (5 bases). V gave up 0 bases and J gave up 4 bases, with 7 bases separating them. The CDR3 loop spans 14 amino acids. Germline CDR1 and CDR2: SGDLS and YYNGEE. DNA of the CDR3: TGTGCCAGCAGCGTAGGAGGGCTCACCGGGGAGCTGTTTTTT. Protein product: CASSVGGLTGELFF.

V usage is TRBV5-4 and J usage is TRBJ1-4; D is undetermined. The V end was cut by 2 bases, the J end by 4 bases, with 6 bases between. This CDR3 region has 13 residues. Germline V CDR1 and CDR2: SGHNT, YYREEE (reference sequence). CDR3 sequence: CASSFDINEKLFF. CDR3 DNA: TGTGCCAGCAGCTTCGACATTAATGAAAAACTGTTTTTT.

The chain links TRBV28 to TRBJ2-3; TRBD1 might be the D (6 bases). CDR1 is MDHEN and CDR2 is SYDVKM in the germline V gene. The length of the CDR3 is 14 residues. Trimming pared 6 bases from V and 6 bases from J, leaving 16 bases between. The CDR3 sequence: CASSQPLGGDTQYF. CDR3 DNA: TGTGCCAGCAGCCAACCCTTAGGGGGTGATACGCAGTATTTT.

The chain employs TRBV28 and TRBJ2-7; D ambiguous. V was trimmed by 2 bases and J by 3 bases, leaving 5 bases between them. Looked up from germline, CDR1 is MDHEN and CDR2 is SYDVKM. The CDR3 length is 12 residues. The CDR3 bases are TGTGCCAGCAGTTTAGCGTTCTACGAGCAGTACTTC. Protein product: CASSLAFYEQYF.

This chain joins TRBV15 and TRBJ2-1; possibly TRBD2 for D (6 bases). The germline gives CDR1 LNHNV, CDR2 YYDKDF (reference sequence). The CDR3 loop spans 17 amino acids. V gave up 1 base and J gave up 0 bases, with 13 bases separating them. CDR3 in amino acids: CATSRVLGGVSYNEQFF. In DNA, the CDR3 is TGTGCCACCAGCAGAGTACTCGGCGGGGTCTCCTACAATGAGCAGTTCTTC.